This T cell receptor (beta chain) was identified during a study of monozygotic twins with inflammatory bowel disease. This CDR3 region has 16 residues. The germline gives CDR1 MNHEY, CDR2 SVGAGI. One entry per CDR3 protein, without DNA, is what TCRdb gives after re-calling the 5' RACE reads. Its clone listing holds some 400,000 distinct CDR3 sequences. The V call is TRBV6-5, the J call TRBJ2-3. Material for sequencing was blood. This receptor was obtained from a human donor with ulcerative colitis or Crohn's disease, or a healthy co-twin of an affected twin (not recorded which). The CDR3 is CASSYSRQQNTDTQYF.